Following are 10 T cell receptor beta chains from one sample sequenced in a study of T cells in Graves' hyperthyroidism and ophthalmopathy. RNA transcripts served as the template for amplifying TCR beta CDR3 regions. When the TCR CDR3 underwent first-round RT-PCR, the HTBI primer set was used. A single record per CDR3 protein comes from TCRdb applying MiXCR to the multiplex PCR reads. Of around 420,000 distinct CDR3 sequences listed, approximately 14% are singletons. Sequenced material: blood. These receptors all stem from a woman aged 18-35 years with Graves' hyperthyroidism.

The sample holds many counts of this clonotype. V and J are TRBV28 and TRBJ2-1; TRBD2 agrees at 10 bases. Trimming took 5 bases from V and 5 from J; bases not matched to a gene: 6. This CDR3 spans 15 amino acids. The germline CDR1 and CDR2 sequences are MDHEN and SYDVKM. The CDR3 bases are TGTGCCAGCAGTCAGGGGACTAGCGAGGACAATGAGCAGTTCTTC. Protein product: CASSQGTSEDNEQFF.

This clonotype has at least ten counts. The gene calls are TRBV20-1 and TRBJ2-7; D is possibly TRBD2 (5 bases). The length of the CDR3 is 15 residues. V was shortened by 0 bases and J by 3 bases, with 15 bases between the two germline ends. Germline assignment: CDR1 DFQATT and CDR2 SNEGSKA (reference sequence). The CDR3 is CSARDFEGTDYEQYF. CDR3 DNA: TGCAGTGCTAGAGATTTCGAGGGAACAGACTACGAGCAGTACTTC.

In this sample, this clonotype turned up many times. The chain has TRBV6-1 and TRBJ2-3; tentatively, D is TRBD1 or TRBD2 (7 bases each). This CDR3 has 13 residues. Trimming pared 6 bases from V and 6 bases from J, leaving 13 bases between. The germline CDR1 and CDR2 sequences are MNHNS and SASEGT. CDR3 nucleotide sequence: TGTGCCAGCAGGCGGGGAGGGGGCGATACGCAGTATTTT. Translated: CASRRGGGDTQYF.

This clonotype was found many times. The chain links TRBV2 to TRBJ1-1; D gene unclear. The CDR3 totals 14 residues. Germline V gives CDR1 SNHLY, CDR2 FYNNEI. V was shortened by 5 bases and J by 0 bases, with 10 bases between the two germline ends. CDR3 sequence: CASSLLQLNTEAFF. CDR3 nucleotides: TGTGCCAGCAGTCTTCTCCAGTTGAACACTGAAGCTTTCTTT.

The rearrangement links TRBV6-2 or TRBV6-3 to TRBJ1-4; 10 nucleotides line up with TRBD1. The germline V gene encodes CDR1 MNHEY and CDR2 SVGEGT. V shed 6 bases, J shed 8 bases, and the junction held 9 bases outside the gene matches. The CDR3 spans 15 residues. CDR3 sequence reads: CASSPGQGVREKLFF. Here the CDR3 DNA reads TGTGCCAGCAGCCCCGGACAGGGGGTACGCGAAAAACTGTTTTTT.

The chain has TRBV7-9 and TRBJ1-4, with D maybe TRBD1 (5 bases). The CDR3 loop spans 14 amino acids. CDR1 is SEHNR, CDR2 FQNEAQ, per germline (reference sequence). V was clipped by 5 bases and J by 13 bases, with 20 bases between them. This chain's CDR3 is CASSPALMGPGLFF. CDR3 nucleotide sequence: TGTGCCAGCAGCCCAGCCCTGATGGGACCTGGACTGTTTTTT.

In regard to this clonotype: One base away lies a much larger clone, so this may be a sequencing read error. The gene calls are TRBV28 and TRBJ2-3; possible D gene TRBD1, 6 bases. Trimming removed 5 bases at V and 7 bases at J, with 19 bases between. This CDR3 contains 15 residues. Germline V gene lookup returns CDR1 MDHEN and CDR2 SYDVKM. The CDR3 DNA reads TGTGCCAGCAGTGCCCCGGGGCAGGGGATATATACGCAGTATTTT. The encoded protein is CASSAPGQGIYTQYF.

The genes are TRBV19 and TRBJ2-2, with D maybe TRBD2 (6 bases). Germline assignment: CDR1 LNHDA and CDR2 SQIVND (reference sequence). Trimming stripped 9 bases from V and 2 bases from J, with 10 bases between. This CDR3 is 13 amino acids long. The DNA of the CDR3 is TGTGCCAGCGCTAGCGCTAACACCGGGGAGCTGTTTTTT. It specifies CASASANTGELFF.

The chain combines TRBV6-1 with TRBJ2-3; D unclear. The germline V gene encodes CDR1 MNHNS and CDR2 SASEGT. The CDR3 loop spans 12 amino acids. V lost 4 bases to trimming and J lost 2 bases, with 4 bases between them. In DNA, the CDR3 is TGTGCCAGCAGTGCGTTCACAGATACGCAGTATTTT. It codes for CASSAFTDTQYF.

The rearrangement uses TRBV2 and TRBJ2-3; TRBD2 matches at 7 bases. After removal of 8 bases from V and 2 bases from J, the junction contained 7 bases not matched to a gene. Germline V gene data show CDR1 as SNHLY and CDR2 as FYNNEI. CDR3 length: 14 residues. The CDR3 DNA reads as TGTGCCAGCTGGAGAGCGGGGACCACAGATACGCAGTATTTT. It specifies CASWRAGTTDTQYF.